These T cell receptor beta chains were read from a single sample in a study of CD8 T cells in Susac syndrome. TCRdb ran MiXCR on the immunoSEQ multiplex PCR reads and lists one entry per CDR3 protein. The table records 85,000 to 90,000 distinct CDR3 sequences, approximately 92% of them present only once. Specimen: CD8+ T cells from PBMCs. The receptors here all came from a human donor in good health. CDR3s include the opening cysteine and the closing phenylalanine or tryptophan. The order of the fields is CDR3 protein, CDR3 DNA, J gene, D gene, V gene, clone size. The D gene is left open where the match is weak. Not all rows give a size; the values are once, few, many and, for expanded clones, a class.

cdr3_aa: CASSLFGDSNNEQFF; cdr3_nt: TGTGCCAGCAGCTTGTTCGGGGACAGCAACAATGAGCAGTTCTTC; j_call: TRBJ2-1; d_call: TRBD1; v_call: TRBV7-9; clone_size: -
cdr3_aa: CSVGQANGYTF; cdr3_nt: TGCAGCGTTGGACAGGCAAATGGCTACACCTTC; j_call: TRBJ1-2; d_call: -; v_call: TRBV29-1; clone_size: -
cdr3_aa: CASSRVFEAFF; cdr3_nt: TGTGCCAGCAGCCGGGTCTTTGAAGCTTTCTTT; j_call: TRBJ1-1; d_call: -; v_call: TRBV28; clone_size: -
cdr3_aa: CASSLGGTGEAFF; cdr3_nt: TGTGCCAGCAGCTTGGGGGGGACAGGGGAAGCTTTCTTT; j_call: TRBJ1-1; d_call: TRBD1; v_call: TRBV5-6; clone_size: -
cdr3_aa: CASSWGFLTKNIQYF; cdr3_nt: TGTGCCAGCAGTTGGGGGTTCCTGACCAAAAACATTCAGTACTTC; j_call: TRBJ2-4; d_call: -; v_call: TRBV5-4; clone_size: -
cdr3_aa: CASSDPQTTYNSPLHF; cdr3_nt: TGTGCCAGCAGTGACCCGCAGACCACCTATAATTCACCCCTCCACTTT; j_call: TRBJ1-6; d_call: -; v_call: TRBV25-1; clone_size: -
cdr3_aa: CSARESQQETQYF; cdr3_nt: TGCAGTGCTAGGGAGTCTCAGCAAGAGACCCAGTACTTC; j_call: TRBJ2-5; d_call: -; v_call: TRBV20-1; clone_size: few
cdr3_aa: CASSLDPNTEAFF; cdr3_nt: TGTGCCAGCAGCTTAGACCCGAACACTGAAGCTTTCTTT; j_call: TRBJ1-1; d_call: -; v_call: TRBV13; clone_size: once
cdr3_aa: CASSPTGMNTEAFF; cdr3_nt: TGTGCCAGCAGCCCTACAGGGATGAACACTGAAGCTTTCTTT; j_call: TRBJ1-1; d_call: -; v_call: TRBV7-9; clone_size: few
cdr3_aa: CASSYMAFYEQYF; cdr3_nt: TGTGCCAGCAGTTACATGGCTTTTTACGAGCAGTACTTC; j_call: TRBJ2-7; d_call: -; v_call: TRBV6-6; clone_size: -
cdr3_aa: CAWDSLILSYGYTF; cdr3_nt: TGTGCCTGGGACAGCCTCATACTCTCCTATGGCTACACCTTC; j_call: TRBJ1-2; d_call: -; v_call: TRBV30; clone_size: -
cdr3_aa: CASSSGLFGQLRNTEAFF; cdr3_nt: TGTGCCAGCAGCTCCGGACTCTTCGGACAGCTCCGGAACACTGAAGCTTTCTTT; j_call: TRBJ1-1; d_call: -; v_call: TRBV7-3; clone_size: -
cdr3_aa: CASSQTFYRTDTQYF; cdr3_nt: TGCGCCAGCAGCCAGACTTTCTACCGCACAGATACGCAGTATTTT; j_call: TRBJ2-3; d_call: -; v_call: TRBV4-1; clone_size: -
cdr3_aa: CASSLRGLNTEAFF; cdr3_nt: TGTGCCAGCAGCTTGAGGGGACTGAACACTGAAGCTTTCTTT; j_call: TRBJ1-1; d_call: -; v_call: TRBV13; clone_size: -
cdr3_aa: CASSLAGVSYNEQFF; cdr3_nt: TGTGCCAGCAGCTTAGCGGGAGTATCCTACAATGAGCAGTTCTTC; j_call: TRBJ2-1; d_call: TRBD2; v_call: TRBV12-3/TRBV12-4; clone_size: -
cdr3_aa: CASTGSGNSYEQYF; cdr3_nt: TGTGCCAGCACCGGTAGCGGCAACTCCTACGAGCAGTACTTC; j_call: TRBJ2-7; d_call: -; v_call: TRBV7-9; clone_size: few